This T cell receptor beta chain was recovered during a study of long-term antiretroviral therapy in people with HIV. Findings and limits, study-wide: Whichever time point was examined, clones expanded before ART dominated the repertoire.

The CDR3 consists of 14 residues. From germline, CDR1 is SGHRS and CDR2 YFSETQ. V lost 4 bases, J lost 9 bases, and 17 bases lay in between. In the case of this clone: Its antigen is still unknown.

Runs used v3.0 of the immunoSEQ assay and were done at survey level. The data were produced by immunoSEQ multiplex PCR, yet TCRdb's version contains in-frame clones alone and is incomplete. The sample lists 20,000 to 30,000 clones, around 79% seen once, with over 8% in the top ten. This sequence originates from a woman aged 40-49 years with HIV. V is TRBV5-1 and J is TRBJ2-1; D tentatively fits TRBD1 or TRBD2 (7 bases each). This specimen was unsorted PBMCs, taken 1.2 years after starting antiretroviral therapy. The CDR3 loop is CASSRRGGPSEQFF. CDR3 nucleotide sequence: TGCGCCAGCAGCCGCAGGGGGGGCCCCAGTGAGCAGTTCTTC. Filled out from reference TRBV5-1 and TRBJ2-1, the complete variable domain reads KAGVTQTPRYLIKTRGQQVTLSCSPISGHRSVSWYQQTPGQGLQFLFEYFSETQRNKGNFPGRFSGRQFSNSRSEMNVSTLELGDSALYLCASSRRGGPSEQFFGPGTRLTVL.